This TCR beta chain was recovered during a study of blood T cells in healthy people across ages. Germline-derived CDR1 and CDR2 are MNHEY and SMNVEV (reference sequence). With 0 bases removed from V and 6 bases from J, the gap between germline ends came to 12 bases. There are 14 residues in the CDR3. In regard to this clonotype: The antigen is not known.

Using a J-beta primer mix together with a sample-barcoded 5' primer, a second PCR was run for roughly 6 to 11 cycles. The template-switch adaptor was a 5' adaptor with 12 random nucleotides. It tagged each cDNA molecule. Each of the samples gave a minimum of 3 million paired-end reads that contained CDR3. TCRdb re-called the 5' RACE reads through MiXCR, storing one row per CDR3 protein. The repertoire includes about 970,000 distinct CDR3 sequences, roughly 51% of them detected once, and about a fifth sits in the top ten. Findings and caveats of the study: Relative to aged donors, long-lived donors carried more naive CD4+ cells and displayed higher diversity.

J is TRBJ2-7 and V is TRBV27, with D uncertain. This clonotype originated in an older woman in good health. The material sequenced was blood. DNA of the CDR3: TGTGCCAGCAGTTTATCCCGGGTCAGAATCGAGCAGTACTTC. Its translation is CASSLSRVRIEQYF.